The T cell receptor (beta chain) described here comes from a study of graft-versus-host responses after intestinal transplantation. About the study: Transplants given to recipients were multivisceral, liver-intestinal, or isolated intestinal. Tacrolimus plus steroids were given to all recipients for two to three years, preceded by anti-thymocyte globulin induction. Whole-study findings and limits: Analysis identified GvH clones in recipient marrow, with some appearing first in ileum or blood. Some patients had graft-donor T cell macrochimerism. In their allografts, the ratios of graft-versus-host to host-versus-graft T cell clones were high.

Only in-frame clones appear in the TCRdb table, and some are missing; sequencing was by immunoSEQ multiplex PCR. This sample carries around 18,000 clones, approximately 95% of them seen once, and the ten largest clones take 0.65% to 0.85%. CDR1 and CDR2 (germline): DFQATT, SNEGSKA (reference sequence). V lost 6 bases, J lost 5 bases, and 8 bases lay in between. This CDR3 is built from 11 residues. A remark on this clone: The antigen is undetermined.

This sample comprised PBMCs, obtained 23 days after intestinal transplant. The chain recombines TRBV20-1 with TRBJ2-1; D gene unclear. This clonotype was obtained from a human patient who received an intestinal transplant, so some T cells may come from the graft donor. The CDR3 protein is CSALRNNEQFF. In DNA form, the CDR3 reads TGCAGTGCCCTACGAAACAATGAGCAGTTCTTC.